This T cell receptor beta chain was captured by sequencing in a study of cytomegalovirus exposure and HLA in healthy donors. Regarding the study as a whole: Further analysis was carried out later, and it showed several of the most significant clusters appearing linked to common viral pathogens. Prior analysis indicated that the majority of TCR beta V segments exhibited productivity approximately 87% or approximately 30% of the time. Among the sequence variants, a highly shared cluster was likely an artifact of sequencing. Analysis was carried out at a later point, and it linked a missense DCLRE1C variant to TCR beta V- and J-gene trimming.

In the PCR, 60 Vbeta and 13 Jbeta primers were used. Assay used: immunoSEQ multiplex PCR; TCRdb lists only in-frame clones, some missing. Of 150,000 or so clones in the sample, roughly three quarters were seen once. J lost 7 bases, V lost 3 bases, and 3 bases had no gene match. The germline gives CDR1 GTSNPN, CDR2 SVGIG (reference sequence). This CDR3 comprises 12 residues. This clone was counted once. What it binds is unknown. The V and J genes are TRBV30 and TRBJ2-1; TRBD2 agrees at 7 bases. Input material: PBMCs. The sequence was obtained from a woman aged 50 to 65 in good health and CMV-seropositive. The CDR3 sequence: CAWSWGGNEQFF. CDR3 DNA: TGTGCCTGGAGCTGGGGAGGGAATGAGCAGTTCTTC.